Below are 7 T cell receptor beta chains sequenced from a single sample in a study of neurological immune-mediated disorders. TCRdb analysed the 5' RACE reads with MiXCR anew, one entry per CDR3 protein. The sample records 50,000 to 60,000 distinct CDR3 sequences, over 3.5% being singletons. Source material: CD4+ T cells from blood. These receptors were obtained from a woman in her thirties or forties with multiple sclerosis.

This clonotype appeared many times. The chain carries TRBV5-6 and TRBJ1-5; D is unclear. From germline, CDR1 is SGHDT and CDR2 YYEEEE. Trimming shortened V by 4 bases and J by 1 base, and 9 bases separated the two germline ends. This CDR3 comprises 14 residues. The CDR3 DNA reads TGTGCCAGCAGCGGGTCGGTCAGCAATCAGCCCCAGCATTTT. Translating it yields CASSGSVSNQPQHF. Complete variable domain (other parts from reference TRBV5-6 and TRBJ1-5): DAGVTQSPTHLIKTRGQQVTLRCSPKSGHDTVSWYQQALGQGPQFIFQYYEEEERQRGNFPDRFSGHQFPNYSSELNVNALLLGDSALYLCASSGSVSNQPQHFGDGTRLSIL.

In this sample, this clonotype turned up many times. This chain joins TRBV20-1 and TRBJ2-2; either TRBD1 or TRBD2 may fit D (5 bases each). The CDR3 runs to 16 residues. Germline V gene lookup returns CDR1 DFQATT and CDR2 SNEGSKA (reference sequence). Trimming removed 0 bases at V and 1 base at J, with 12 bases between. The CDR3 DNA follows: TGCAGTGCTAGAGACATACGTGGGGGGAACACCGGGGAGCTGTTTTTT. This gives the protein CSARDIRGGNTGELFF.

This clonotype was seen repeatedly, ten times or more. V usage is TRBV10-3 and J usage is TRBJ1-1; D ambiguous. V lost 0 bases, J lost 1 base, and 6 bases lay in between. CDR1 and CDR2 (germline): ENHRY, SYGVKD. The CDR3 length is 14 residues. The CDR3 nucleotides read TGTGCCATCAGTGAGTCCCAGACGAACACTGAAGCTTTCTTT. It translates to CAISESQTNTEAFF.

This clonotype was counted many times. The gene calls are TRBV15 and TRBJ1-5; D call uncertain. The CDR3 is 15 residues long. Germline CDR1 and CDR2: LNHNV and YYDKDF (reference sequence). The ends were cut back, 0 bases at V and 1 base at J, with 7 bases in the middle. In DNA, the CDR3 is TGTGCCACCAGCAGAGATATGGGGAGCAATCAGCCCCAGCATTTT. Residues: CATSRDMGSNQPQHF.

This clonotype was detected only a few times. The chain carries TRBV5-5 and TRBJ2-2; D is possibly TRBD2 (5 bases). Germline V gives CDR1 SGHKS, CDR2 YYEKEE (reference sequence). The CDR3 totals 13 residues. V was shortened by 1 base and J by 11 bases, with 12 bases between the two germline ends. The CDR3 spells CASSLIRDTELFF. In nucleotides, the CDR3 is TGTGCCAGCAGCTTGATCCGGGATACAGAGCTGTTTTTT.

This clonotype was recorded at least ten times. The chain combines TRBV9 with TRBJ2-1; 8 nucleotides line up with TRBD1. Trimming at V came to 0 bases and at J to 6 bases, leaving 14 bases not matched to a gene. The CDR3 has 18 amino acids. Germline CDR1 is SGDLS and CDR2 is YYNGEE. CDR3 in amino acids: CASSVAPPGQGWGNEQFF. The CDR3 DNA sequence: TGTGCCAGCAGCGTAGCCCCTCCCGGACAGGGTTGGGGCAATGAGCAGTTCTTC.

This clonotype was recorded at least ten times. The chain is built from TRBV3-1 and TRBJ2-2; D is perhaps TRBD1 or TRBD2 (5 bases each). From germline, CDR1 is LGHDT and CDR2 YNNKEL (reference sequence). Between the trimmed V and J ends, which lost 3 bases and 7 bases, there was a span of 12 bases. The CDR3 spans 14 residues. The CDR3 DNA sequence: TGTGCCAGCAGCCACCCGGGACCCCGCGGGGAGCTGTTTTTT. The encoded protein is CASSHPGPRGELFF.